Here is one T cell receptor (beta chain) with its context. Its antigen is undetermined. This entry belongs to a study of T cells after yellow fever vaccination. Study results and limitations: The secondary T-cell response peaked on day 5, not day 15, but was weaker.

This CDR3 region has 15 residues. V gave up 4 bases and J gave up 5 bases, with 17 bases separating them. Looked up from germline, CDR1 is LGHNA and CDR2 is YSLEER. TCRdb reprocessed the 5' RACE reads with MiXCR, giving one entry per CDR3 protein. This table has hundreds of thousands of distinct CDR3 sequences, 9.5% to 15% appearing once. The source is a man in his late teens or twenties who received the YFV17D yellow fever vaccine. The input for sequencing was CD4+ T cells sorted from PBMCs, taken 15 days after the yellow fever booster vaccination. The rearrangement uses TRBV4-3 and TRBJ2-5, with D perhaps TRBD1 (6 bases). CDR3 coding DNA: TGCGCCAGCAGCCGAACAGGGAGTTTTGGCGAGACCCAGTACTTC. It yields the protein CASSRTGSFGETQYF.